This T cell receptor (beta chain) was identified in a study of tumor-infiltrating T cells and Merkel cell polyomavirus (TCRdb year 2017). The study in broad terms: In Merkel cell carcinoma patients, the study examined CD8+ T cells specific for the Merkel cell polyomavirus KLL epitope. Patients came in at different disease stages and had a median follow-up of around 2.5 years, ranging from roughly 1.1 to 6.0 years. The therapies patients received were varied and non-standardized, including chemotherapy, radiation and immunotherapies. Sorted samples averaged 710 cells from blood (range roughly 330-8,500) and 5,500 to 6,000 cells from TIL (range about 1,800-13,000). In 14 to 15 samples, TRB sequencing was done on KLL-tetramer-sorted cells from blood or tumor-infiltrating lymphocytes, along with over 9 matched whole-tumor samples. Across the study, one tumor sample was obtained as a frozen nodal tumor digest and one as a flash-frozen core biopsy of a metastasis. Study-wide findings and limitations: Significantly improved MCC-specific survival was associated with a higher intratumoral fraction of KLL-specific T cells (about 1.8-20% versus 0-0.14%). A greater number of unique KLL-specific clonotypes in tumors (about 5-120 vs 0-3) was associated with a significant advantage in MCC-specific survival (P = 0.0051). Only a single viral epitope was studied, so T cells against other Merkel cell polyomavirus epitopes were not captured. KLL-specific TRB repertoires proved diverse and largely private: among around 380 unique sequences, only one clonotype was public, and a couple of patients shared that clonotype. The small sample size of the study (n = 12 patients) is recognized as a limitation.

The method behind the library was the immunoSEQ multiplex PCR assay. Genomic DNA extraction, TRB sequencing and normalization were carried out by Adaptive Biotechnologies (Seattle, WA). In the authors' own workflow: Only TRB sequences with an estimated two or more genomes were counted as tetramer-positive clonotypes. To compute clonality, the Shannon entropy of productive TRB sequences was normalized by log2 of unique productive sequences and then subtracted from one. To identify KLL-specific clonotypes in tumors, TCRbeta CDR3 amino acid sequences were matched against the sequences from the tetramer-sorted sample of each patient. What TCRdb holds here is the immuneACCESS table cut down to in-frame rearrangements. Part of the clones is not present; checked against another copy, under half of the missing clones reflect an unresolved V gene, and the others are unexplained. The V and J calls and the clone size are those of that table, but D and trimming were determined from the DNA. The sample table records roughly 940 clones; around 88% of these occur just once. The ten largest clones take up about a fifth of the sample.

CDR1 and CDR2, looked up from the germline V gene (reference sequence), are SEHNR and FQNEAQ. From its cysteine to its phenylalanine, the CDR3 spans 14 amino acids. Left in the record is the CDR3 DNA by itself, 42 bases read in frame from the first base. V lost 3 bases and J lost 3 bases; the stretch between them is 8 bases long. All patients' tumors stained robustly positive for Merkel cell polyomavirus Large T antigen by immunohistochemistry. About twelve Merkel cell carcinoma patients were included, each with robust KLL-tetramer+ populations (above 0.04% of CD8+ T cells) in blood and/or cultured TIL. Every patient was Caucasian, and patient ages ranged from 50 to 77 years, with a median of 65 years. A minimum of 1.9 million cells were stained with anti-CD8 PE antibody, a KLL APC tetramer and 7-AAD viability dye. Heparinized blood underwent Ficoll preparation to isolate peripheral blood mononuclear cells, which were then cryopreserved. Tetramer-positive, CD8-high cells were sorted on a FACSAriaII and flash frozen.

With respect to this clone: Within one base of it there is no much larger clone, and no base qualities were kept. At the DNA level, this CDR3 is encoded by other sequences in the same sample as well.

Here the chain combines TRBV7-9 and TRBJ1-4; the D gene is unclear. This clonotype was sampled from a man aged 55 to 69 with Merkel cell carcinoma. The sequencing sample was made of Merkel cell polyomavirus peptide tetramer+ CD8+ T cells sorted from blood. The cell subset or site label corresponds to: CD8+ T cells binding a tetramer loaded with the MCPyV common T-antigen KLL epitope. CDR3 protein: CASSLEDSNEKLFF. Read as DNA, the sequence is TGTGCCAGCAGCTTGGAGGATTCTAATGAAAAACTGTTTTTT.